This T cell receptor (beta chain) was recorded in a study of blood T cell repertoires in COVID-19. Study at large: There were acute and convalescent COVID-19 samples, and they came from the United States, Italy and Spain. From T cells, B-cell-depleted T cells, or PBMCs came the material, which was cDNA or gDNA.

Trimming stripped 1 base from V and 4 bases from J, with 10 bases between. Germline V gene sequence: CDR1 LNHDA, CDR2 SQIVND (reference sequence). The CDR3 loop spans 14 amino acids. Clones were read by immunoSEQ multiplex PCR, and TCRdb kept only the in-frame ones, dropping some. The data contain 55,000 to 85,000 clones, 80% to 90% of them singletons. This sequence originates from a woman aged 18-29 years with acute or convalescent COVID-19. The specimen sequenced was peripheral blood. The V call is TRBV19, the J call TRBJ1-1; D is ambiguous. This chain's CDR3 is CASSIGPRGTEAFF. CDR3 bases: TGTGCCAGTAGTATAGGACCCCGGGGCACTGAAGCTTTCTTT.